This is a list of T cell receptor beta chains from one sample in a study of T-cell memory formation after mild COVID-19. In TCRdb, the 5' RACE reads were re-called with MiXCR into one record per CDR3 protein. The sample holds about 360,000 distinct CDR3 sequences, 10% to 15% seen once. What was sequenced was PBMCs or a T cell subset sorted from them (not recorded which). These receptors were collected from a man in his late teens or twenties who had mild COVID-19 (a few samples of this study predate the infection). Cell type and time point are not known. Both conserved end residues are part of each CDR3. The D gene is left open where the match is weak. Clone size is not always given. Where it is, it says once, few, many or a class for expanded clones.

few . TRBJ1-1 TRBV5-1 TGCGCCAGCAGCTTCTCTGTCGGGGGGAACACTGAAGCTTTCTTT CASSFSVGGNTEAFF
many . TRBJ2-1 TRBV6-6 TGTGCCAGCAGTTTAGCGGAGAGCTCCTACAATGAGCAGTTCTTC CASSLAESSYNEQFF
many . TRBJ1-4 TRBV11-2 TGTGCCAGCAGCTTTAATGAAAAACTGTTTTTT CASSFNEKLFF
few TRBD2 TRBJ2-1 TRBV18 TGTGCCAGCTCACCGGTAGCGGGGGTCTCCTACAATGAGCAGTTCTTC CASSPVAGVSYNEQFF
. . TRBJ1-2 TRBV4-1 TGCGCCAGCAGCCGCGGGGTGGGTGGCTATGGCTACACCTTC CASSRGVGGYGYTF
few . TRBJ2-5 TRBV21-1 TGTGCCAGCAGCCTTTCCCCTACAAGGGCCCAGTACTTC CASSLSPTRAQYF
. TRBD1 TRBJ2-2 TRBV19 TGTGCCAGTAGTATTCGGGTCGGGACAGTTCCCGGGGAGCTGTTTTTT CASSIRVGTVPGELFF
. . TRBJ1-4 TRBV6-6 TGTGCCAGCAGCTCTGTACTCTTTAATGAAAAACTGTTTTTT CASSSVLFNEKLFF
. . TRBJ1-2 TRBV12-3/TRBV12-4 TGTGCCAGCAGCTCTGACACACTTTGGGGCTACACCTTC CASSSDTLWGYTF
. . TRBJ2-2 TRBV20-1 TGCAGTGCTAGGCGTGTAGGCGGGGAGCTGTTTTTT CSARRVGGELFF
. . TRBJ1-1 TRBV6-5 TGTGCCAGCAGCCTGACAGCCCCCCCGAACACTGAAGCTTTCTTT CASSLTAPPNTEAFF
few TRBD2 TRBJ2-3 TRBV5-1 TGCGCCAGCAGCCCTCCAGCGGGGGGGCGGTCAGATACGCAGTATTTT CASSPPAGGRSDTQYF
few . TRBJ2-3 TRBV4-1 TGCGCCAGCAGCCAAGAAGGGCGAGATACGCAGTATTTT CASSQEGRDTQYF
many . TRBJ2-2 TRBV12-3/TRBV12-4 TGTGCCAGCAGTTTAGAGGTCGGGGAGCTGTTTTTT CASSLEVGELFF
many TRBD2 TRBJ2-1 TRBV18 TGTGCCAGCTCCCTAGCGGGGGGCGTATACAATGAGCAGTTCTTC CASSLAGGVYNEQFF
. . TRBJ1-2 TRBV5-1 TGCGCCAGCAGGGAGGCGTCGCCTTCTTTCTATGGCTACACCTTC CASREASPSFYGYTF
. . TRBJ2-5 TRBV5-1 TGCGCCAGCAGCTTGTCTTACAGCGGGTCGGGAGAGACCCAGTACTTC CASSLSYSGSGETQYF
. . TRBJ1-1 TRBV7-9 TGTGCCAGCAGCCCACGGGGCATAATGAACACTGAAGCTTTCTTT CASSPRGIMNTEAFF
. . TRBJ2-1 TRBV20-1 TGCAGTGCCCACCCCCCTAGCGATGAGCAGTTCTTC CSAHPPSDEQFF
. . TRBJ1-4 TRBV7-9 TGTGCCAGCAGCTTATGGTCAAGCACGGACTATGAAAAACTGTTTTTT CASSLWSSTDYEKLFF
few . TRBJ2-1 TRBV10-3 TGTGCCACCAATCCATCTTTGACAGCTAGGAATGAGCAGTTCTTC CATNPSLTARNEQFF
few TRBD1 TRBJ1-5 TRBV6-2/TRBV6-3 TGTGCCAGCAGTTACCCCGGGACAGAACATTTT CASSYPGTEHF
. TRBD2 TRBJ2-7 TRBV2 TGTGCCAGCACCTCCCCCTCGGCGGGGGACGAGCAGTACTTC CASTSPSAGDEQYF
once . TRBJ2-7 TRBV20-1 TGCAGTGCTTTACGTGGCTACGAGCAGTACTTC CSALRGYEQYF
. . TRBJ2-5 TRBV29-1 TGCAGCGTTGCCAGGGCGGAGACCCAGTACTTC CSVARAETQYF
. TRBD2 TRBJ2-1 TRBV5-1 TGCGCCAGCAGCCCCGGGAGGAGCGGGGGGGGACCCTCCTACAATGAGCAGTTCTTC CASSPGRSGGGPSYNEQFF
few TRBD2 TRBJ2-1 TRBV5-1 TGCGCCAGCAGCTTTGGTTTGACTAGCGAAGACAATGAGCAGTTCTTC CASSFGLTSEDNEQFF
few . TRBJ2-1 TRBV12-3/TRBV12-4 TGTGCCAGCATGTTAGAGGCGGGAAACAATGAGCAGTTCTTC CASMLEAGNNEQFF
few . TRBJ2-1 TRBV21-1 TGTGCCAGCAGCAAAGCGCGGTTGGGGGGCTACCACTTCTACAATGAGCAGTTCTTC CASSKARLGGYHFYNEQFF
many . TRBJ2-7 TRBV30 TGTGCCTGGAGTGTCAGCTCCTACGAGCAGTACTTC CAWSVSSYEQYF
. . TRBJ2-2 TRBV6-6 TGTGCCAGCAGTTGGCGCACCGGGGAGCTGTTTTTT CASSWRTGELFF
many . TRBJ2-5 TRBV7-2 TGTGCCAGCAGCTTAGTGTACCAAGAGACCCAGTACTTC CASSLVYQETQYF
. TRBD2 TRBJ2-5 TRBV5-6 TGTGCCAGCAGCGGGACTAGCGGGGTAGAGACCCAGTACTTC CASSGTSGVETQYF
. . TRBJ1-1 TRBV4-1 TGCGCCAGCAGCCAAGACAGGGCCGACACTGAAGCTTTCTTT CASSQDRADTEAFF
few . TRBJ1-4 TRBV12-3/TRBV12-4 TGTGCCAGCAGTTTAAACTCAGCGGGGGATGAAAAACTGTTTTTT CASSLNSAGDEKLFF
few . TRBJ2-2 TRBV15 TGTGCCACCAGCAGAGATCTGGGGAACACCGGGGAGCTGTTTTTT CATSRDLGNTGELFF
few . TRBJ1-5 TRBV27 TGTGCCAGCAGTTTACTAGGGTTAGGTCAGCCCCAGCATTTT CASSLLGLGQPQHF
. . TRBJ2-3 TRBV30 TGTGCCTGGAGTAAAGGGCCCCCAGATACGCAGTATTTT CAWSKGPPDTQYF
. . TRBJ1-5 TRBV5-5 TGTGCCAGCAGTCCGGGGTGGAGCAATCAGCCCCAGCATTTT CASSPGWSNQPQHF
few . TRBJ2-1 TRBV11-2 TGTGCCAGCAGCTTATCCATCGAGCAGTTCTTC CASSLSIEQFF
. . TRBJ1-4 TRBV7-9 TGTGCCAGCAGCTTAGTGGGCGCAACTAATGAAAAACTGTTTTTT CASSLVGATNEKLFF
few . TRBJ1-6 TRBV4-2 TGTGCCAGCAGCCAGGGGCAGAGTGGTAATTCACCCCTCCACTTT CASSQGQSGNSPLHF
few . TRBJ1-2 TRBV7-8 TGTGCCAGCGGGTCAATACAGGATCTATTTTATGGCTACACCTTC CASGSIQDLFYGYTF
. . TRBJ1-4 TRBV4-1 TGCGCCAGCAGCCAAAGGGGTGGAAGTGAAAAACTGTTTTTT CASSQRGGSEKLFF
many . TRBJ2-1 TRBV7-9 TGTGCCAGCAGCTGGTCGGGACTTGAGCAGTTCTTC CASSWSGLEQFF
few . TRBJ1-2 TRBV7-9 TGTGCCAGCAGCCTACAGGGCCATGGCTACACCTTC CASSLQGHGYTF
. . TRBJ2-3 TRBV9 TGTGCCAGCAGCCCCTGGGCGGGCCTCACAGATACGCAGTATTTT CASSPWAGLTDTQYF
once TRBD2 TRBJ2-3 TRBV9 TGTGCCAGCAGCGTAGGCGGGGGGGCCTCAGATACGCAGTATTTT CASSVGGGASDTQYF
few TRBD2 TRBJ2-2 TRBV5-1 TGCGCCAGCAGCTTGGACCCGGGGGGAATCACCGGGGAGCTGTTTTTT CASSLDPGGITGELFF
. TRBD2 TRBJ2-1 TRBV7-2 TGTGCCAGCAGCTTAACACTAGCGGGGAACAATGAGCAGTTCTTC CASSLTLAGNNEQFF
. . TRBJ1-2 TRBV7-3 TGTGCCAGCAGCTCCTACAGGGAGGGTGACTATGGCTACACCTTC CASSSYREGDYGYTF
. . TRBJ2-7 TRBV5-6 TGTGCCAGCAGCAGAAGGGACGGTCACTCCTACGAGCAGTACTTC CASSRRDGHSYEQYF
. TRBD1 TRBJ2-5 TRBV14 TGTGCCAGCAGCCCCTTTGACAGGGGGACCGAAGAGACCCAGTACTTC CASSPFDRGTEETQYF
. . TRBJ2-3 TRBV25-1 TGTGCCAGCAGTGAATCGCTAGAGGCGCAGTATTTT CASSESLEAQYF
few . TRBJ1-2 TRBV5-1 TGCGCCAGCAGCTTGGATTCAACACTGTACTATGGCTACACCTTC CASSLDSTLYYGYTF
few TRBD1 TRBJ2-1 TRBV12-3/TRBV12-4 TGTGCCAGCATTCCTAGGCCGGGACAGCCCTACAATGAGCAGTTCTTC CASIPRPGQPYNEQFF
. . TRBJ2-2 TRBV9 TGTGCCAGCAGCGTAAGCCTAGCGAACACCGGGGAGCTGTTTTTT CASSVSLANTGELFF